The 18 T cell receptor beta chains in this list originate from one sample, sequenced in a study of shared clonotypes between healthy human individuals. Generated by immunoSEQ multiplex PCR, the TCRdb table keeps only in-frame clones and is missing some. The data hold more than 2 million clones, with nearly 97% observed a single time. Sequences were obtained from naive CD4+ T cells sorted from blood. The subset denotes: CD45RA+ positively selected. The receptor set was obtained from a man aged 18 to 29 in good health.

This clone was observed a single time. The chain carries TRBV30 and TRBJ2-5, with 9 nucleotides matching TRBD2. The germline V gene encodes CDR1 GTSNPN and CDR2 SVGIG (reference sequence). J was trimmed by 3 bases and V by 0 bases; bases with no gene match: 5. CDR3 size: 15 residues. The CDR3: CAWSVPAGGKETQYF. The DNA for the CDR3 is TGTGCCTGGAGTGTACCGGCGGGAGGGAAAGAGACCCAGTACTTC. The full variable domain, rest sourced from reference TRBV30 and TRBJ2-5, is SQTIHQWPATLVQPVGSPLSLECTVEGTSNPNLYWYRQAAGRGLQLLFYSVGIGQISSEVPQNLSASRPQDRQFILSSKKLLLSDSGFYLCAWSVPAGGKETQYFGPGTRLLVL.

J is TRBJ1-5 and V is TRBV27, with a tentative D call TRBD1 (5 bases). Trimming left V 3 bases short and J 4 bases short, with 13 bases between. The length of the CDR3 is 15 residues. Germline values: CDR1 MNHEY, CDR2 SMNVEV (reference sequence). CDR3 bases: TGTGCCAGCAGTTTCTTTGGGGGGGGTAATCAGCCCCAGCATTTT. The encoded protein is CASSFFGGGNQPQHF.

This clone came up once. The gene calls are TRBV6-5 and TRBJ2-1; 8 bases are a match to TRBD2. This CDR3 has 15 residues. Germline CDR1 is MNHEY and CDR2 is SVGAGI. V lost 6 bases, J lost 8 bases, and 12 bases stayed unmatched. In DNA form, the CDR3 reads TGTGCCAGCAGCCTCGGGGGGGCTCGGGTGCATGAGCAGTTCTTC. Translating gives CASSLGGARVHEQFF.

The chain couples TRBV29-1 to TRBJ1-1, with D unclear. The germline CDR1 and CDR2 sequences are SQVTM and ANQGSEA. CDR3 length equals 11 residues. V was clipped by 4 bases and J by 5 bases, with 8 bases between them. The CDR3 DNA reads TGCAGCGTTGCGGTGTCGACTGAAGCTTTCTTT. This gives the protein CSVAVSTEAFF.

The J gene is TRBJ1-1, the V gene TRBV28; D remains unclear. The CDR3 extends over 15 amino acids. The V gene lost 6 bases and the J gene lost 3 bases, with 17 bases spanning the gap. The germline V gene has CDR1 MDHEN and CDR2 SYDVKM. CDR3 sequence reads: CASRWNRRIDTEAFF. The DNA for the CDR3 is TGTGCCAGCAGATGGAATAGACGTATCGACACTGAAGCTTTCTTT.

Of note for this clone: One junction end does not reproduce the germline sequence, and a read error may be involved. The V call is TRBV7-7, the J call TRBJ2-2; perhaps TRBD1 as D (5 bases). The CDR3 consists of 14 residues. From germline, CDR1 is SSHAT and CDR2 FNYEAQ (reference sequence). This CDR3 reads CASSLGPPGWELFF. The CDR3 DNA follows: TGTGCTAGCAGCTTGGGTCCCCCAGGGTGGGAGCTGTTTTTT.

The chain recombines TRBV5-6 with TRBJ2-4; D is unresolved. The CDR3 runs to 13 residues. Germline CDR1 SGHDT, CDR2 YYEEEE. The ends were cut back, 6 bases at V and 2 bases at J, with 9 bases in the middle. CDR3 in amino acids: CASKDGPKNIQYF. For the CDR3, the DNA is TGTGCCAGCAAGGACGGTCCCAAAAACATTCAGTACTTC.

A remark on this clone: Sequence at one end of the junction differs from germline and may be a read error. This chain uses TRBV7-7 with TRBJ2-3; 10 bases fit TRBD1. This CDR3 contains 15 residues. Germline CDR1 and CDR2: SSHAT and FNYEAQ (reference sequence). CDR3 nucleotides: TGTGCTAGCAGCCGGACAGGGGGGGGCACAGATACGCAGTATTTT. It yields the protein CASSRTGGGTDTQYF.

The genes are TRBV10-3 and TRBJ1-5, with TRBD1 matching over 8 bases. Germline V gene lookup returns CDR1 ENHRY and CDR2 SYGVKD. V dropped 2 bases and J dropped 4; count of bases not matched to a gene: 4. This CDR3 is 15 amino acids long. The CDR3 loop is CAISERQGANQPQHF. The CDR3 nucleotides read TGTGCCATCAGTGAGAGGCAGGGGGCGAATCAGCCCCAGCATTTT.

The chain recombines TRBV4-3 with TRBJ1-2, with 8 bases identical to TRBD1. V shed 5 bases, J shed 3 bases, and the junction held 2 bases outside the gene matches. Germline V CDR1 and CDR2: LGHNA, YSLEER. The CDR3 spans 13 residues. CDR3 coding DNA: TGCGCCAGCAGCTACAGGGGGGACTATGGCTACACCTTC. It specifies CASSYRGDYGYTF.

V is TRBV7-9 and J is TRBJ1-1, with D uncertain. The V gene's germline CDR1 is SEHNR and CDR2 FQNEAQ (reference sequence). The CDR3 is 14 amino acids. V lost 5 bases to trimming and J lost 2 bases, with 12 bases between them. The DNA of the CDR3 is TGTGCCAGCAGCAATGGGCCTTTAAACACTGAAGCTTTCTTT. Translated: CASSNGPLNTEAFF.

The J gene is TRBJ1-5, the V gene TRBV18, with D perhaps TRBD1 (5 bases). Germline-derived CDR1 and CDR2 are KGHSH and LQKENI. The germline V and J ends were trimmed by 5 bases and 4 bases, with 12 bases remaining between them. The CDR3 contains 14 residues. The CDR3 here is CASSSGTDNQPQHF. In DNA form, the CDR3 reads TGTGCCAGCTCATCCGGGACCGATAATCAGCCCCAGCATTTT.

The chain carries TRBV6-6 and TRBJ1-2, with TRBD1 as a possible D gene (5 bases). From germline, CDR1 is MNHNY and CDR2 SVGAGI (reference sequence). V was pared by 7 bases and J by 2 bases, with 14 bases between. This CDR3 spans 14 amino acids. CDR3 protein: CASTLQAYNYGYTF. CDR3 bases: TGTGCCAGCACCCTACAGGCCTACAACTATGGCTACACCTTC.

J is TRBJ2-3 and V is TRBV29-1; 11 nucleotides line up with TRBD2. The trim removed 6 bases at V and 6 bases at J, leaving 11 bases unmatched. This CDR3 has 15 amino acids. Per the germline V gene, CDR1 is SQVTM and CDR2 is ANQGSEA. The CDR3 sequence: CSVFATSGKKDTQYF. CDR3 in DNA: TGCAGCGTGTTCGCGACTAGCGGGAAAAAGGATACGCAGTATTTT.

V usage is TRBV5-1 and J usage is TRBJ1-1; 7 bases fit TRBD1. The germline gives CDR1 SGHRS, CDR2 YFSETQ. Trimming at V came to 4 bases and at J to 0 bases, leaving 12 bases not matched to a gene. This CDR3 is 17 amino acids long. The CDR3 loop is CASSTFIRQGVNTEAFF. In DNA form, the CDR3 reads TGCGCCAGCAGCACGTTTATAAGACAGGGAGTGAACACTGAAGCTTTCTTT. The whole variable domain, filled in from reference TRBV5-1 and TRBJ1-1, reads KAGVTQTPRYLIKTRGQQVTLSCSPISGHRSVSWYQQTPGQGLQFLFEYFSETQRNKGNFPGRFSGRQFSNSRSEMNVSTLELGDSALYLCASSTFIRQGVNTEAFFGQGTRLTVV.

Of note for this clone: Other DNA variants within this sample encode the same CDR3. V and J are TRBV5-1 and TRBJ1-3; D gene unclear. Looked up from germline, CDR1 is SGHRS and CDR2 is YFSETQ. The CDR3 sequence is 14 residues long. V lost 4 bases, J lost 0 bases, and 8 bases lay in between. CDR3 sequence (DNA): TGCGCCAGCAGCCCCGGCGGCTCTGGAAACACCATATATTTT. Its protein is CASSPGGSGNTIYF. The complete variable domain, with remaining parts taken from reference TRBV5-1 and TRBJ1-3, reads KAGVTQTPRYLIKTRGQQVTLSCSPISGHRSVSWYQQTPGQGLQFLFEYFSETQRNKGNFPGRFSGRQFSNSRSEMNVSTLELGDSALYLCASSPGGSGNTIYFGEGSWLTVV.

Concerning this clone itself: The junction and the germline gene differ at one end; a read error may be behind it. The chain uses TRBV7-7 and TRBJ2-1, with D possibly being TRBD2 (6 bases). The CDR3 spans 15 residues. The germline gives CDR1 SSHAT, CDR2 FNYEAQ (reference sequence). In DNA, the CDR3 is TGTGCTAGCAGCTCGGGCCAGGGAGGTTTAGGGGAGCAGTTCTTC. Translation gives CASSSGQGGLGEQFF.

This chain connects TRBV5-1 to TRBJ2-7, with D perhaps TRBD1 (5 bases). Germline V gives CDR1 SGHRS, CDR2 YFSETQ. V lost 5 bases and J lost 3, with 12 bases in between. This CDR3 region has 13 residues. The DNA of the CDR3 is TGCGCCAGCAGGGACACCTCGGGCTACGAGCAGTACTTC. Amino acid sequence: CASRDTSGYEQYF.